Below, 26 T cell receptor beta chains from the same sample are listed, as sequenced in a study of Ad26.COV2.S vaccination and SARS-CoV-2 variants (dated by TCRdb to about 2021). This specimen's treatment or condition label, interpreted: 19 received Ad26.COV2.S at low or high dose, single or two shots; roughly five received placebo; per-sample allocation not given. Repertoires of vaccine and placebo recipients were sequenced from samples collected on day 63 after the first injection. The library was prepared using the immunoSEQ multiplex PCR assay. The source is immuneACCESS, and TCRdb retained only in-frame sequences with V and J called. Part of the clones is not carried over; for the studies checked, unresolved V genes explain less than half of this, and the remainder is unexplained. Counted in this sample were around 370,000 clones; 70% to 90% of them appeared once. Roughly 3.5% of the sample belongs to the ten largest clones.

Specimen: peripheral blood, collected in a trial of Ad26.COV2.S vaccine versus placebo. These receptors came from a person between 18 and 59 years old who received the Ad26.COV2.S COVID-19 vaccine or a placebo.

This rearrangement joins TRBV7-8 to TRBJ2-1; no firm D call. The CDR3 is 13 residues long. CDR1 is SGHVS, CDR2 FQNEAQ, per germline. Deletions cut 2 bases from V and 6 bases from J, with 8 bases between. CDR3 amino acids: CASSLMGSNEQFF. CDR3 DNA: TGTGCCAGCAGCTTAATGGGCAGCAATGAGCAGTTCTTC.

The chain recombines TRBV7-9 with TRBJ1-2; D is uncertain. V lost 2 bases and J 4 bases, leaving 8 bases between the germline ends. CDR3 length: 13 amino acids. Germline CDR1 is SEHNR and CDR2 is FQNEAQ (reference sequence). Here the CDR3 reads CASSLTEAYGYTF. CDR3 nucleotide sequence: TGTGCCAGCAGCTTAACGGAAGCCTATGGCTACACCTTC.

The V gene is TRBV2, the J gene TRBJ1-1; D is unresolved. Trimming left V 6 bases short and J 1 base short, with 6 bases between. CDR1 and CDR2 (germline): SNHLY, FYNNEI. This CDR3 is built from 12 residues. In nucleotides, the CDR3 is TGTGCCAGCAGGCTAGGGAACACTGAAGCTTTCTTT. Translated, it gives CASRLGNTEAFF.

This clone was counted once. This sequence joins TRBV7-9 and TRBJ2-7; D unclear. The germline gives CDR1 SEHNR, CDR2 FQNEAQ (reference sequence). The V end lost 1 base, the J end lost 6 bases, and 7 bases lay between the germline ends. This CDR3 has 12 amino acids. CDR3 in DNA: TGTGCCAGCAGCTTAGAAACCCCCGAGCAGTACTTC. It translates to CASSLETPEQYF.

The V and J genes are TRBV10-3 and TRBJ1-1; no clear D. V shed 3 bases and J shed 1 base, with 9 bases lying between them. Germline-derived CDR1 and CDR2 are ENHRY and SYGVKD. The CDR3 loop spans 14 amino acids. The CDR3 DNA sequence: TGTGCCATCAGTGATCAGGCCGGGAACACTGAAGCTTTCTTT. This sequence encodes CAISDQAGNTEAFF.

CDR3 DNA: TGTGCCAGCAGGGACAGGGGAGACTACGAGCAGTACTTC. Protein: CASRDRGDYEQYF. The chain has TRBV21-1 and TRBJ2-7; the table gives TRBD1 as D, unverified against the DNA. TRBV21-1 is a pseudogene locus. The CDR3 totals 13 residues.

V and J are TRBV4-3 and TRBJ2-1; a weak D match, TRBD2 (6 bases). Germline-derived CDR1 and CDR2 are LGHNA and YSLEER. The CDR3 has 15 amino acids. Trimming pared 5 bases from V and 4 bases from J, leaving 15 bases between. The CDR3 sequence is CASSFQIAGYNEQFF. The CDR3 bases are TGCGCCAGCAGCTTCCAAATCGCGGGGTACAATGAGCAGTTCTTC.

The sample holds one count of this clone. DNA of the CDR3: TGTGCCAGCAGTTACTCCATCAGGGAGAACACTGAAGCTTTCTTT. It yields the protein CASSYSIRENTEAFF. The V call is TRBV6-5, the J call TRBJ1-1; D may be TRBD1 (5 bases). This CDR3 is 15 amino acids long. The germline gives CDR1 MNHEY, CDR2 SVGAGI. Trimming removed 0 bases from V and 1 base from J, with 9 bases in between.

The chain is built from TRBV11-3 and TRBJ2-1; D is unresolved. Germline CDR1 SGHNT, CDR2 YENEEA. The CDR3 consists of 15 residues. With 1 base removed from V and 7 bases from J, the gap between germline ends came to 14 bases. Written as DNA, the CDR3 is TGTGCCAGCAGCTTAGGTCAGCCCTTTGGTAATGAGCAGTTCTTC. Translation: CASSLGQPFGNEQFF.

This chain joins TRBV6-5 and TRBJ1-5; tentatively, D is TRBD1 (6 bases). The CDR3 has 15 amino acids. CDR1 and CDR2 from the germline V gene are MNHEY and SVGAGI. The germline V and J ends were trimmed by 0 bases and 6 bases, with 12 bases remaining between them. The CDR3 here is CASSYSRTARQPQHF. The CDR3 region has the DNA TGTGCCAGCAGTTACTCGAGGACAGCTCGTCAGCCCCAGCATTTT.

The V and J genes are TRBV4-3 and TRBJ1-2, with 7 bases lining up with TRBD1. V lost 0 bases and J lost 6; bases outside the gene matches: 10. The CDR3 is made up of 16 amino acids. Germline V CDR1 and CDR2: LGHNA, YSLEER. In DNA, the CDR3 is TGCGCCAGCAGCCAAGACTCGGACAGGACGGGTGATGGCTACACCTTC. Amino acid sequence: CASSQDSDRTGDGYTF.

The V gene is TRBV7-9, the J gene TRBJ1-5, with D possibly being TRBD1 (5 bases). The V end was cut by 1 base, the J end by 0 bases, with 13 bases between. CDR1 is SEHNR, CDR2 FQNEAQ, per germline (reference sequence). CDR3 size: 17 residues. The CDR3, as DNA: TGTGCCAGCAGCTTAGTTGGGACTGGAATTAGCAATCAGCCCCAGCATTTT. Translated, it gives CASSLVGTGISNQPQHF. Full variable domain (outside the CDR3, taken from reference TRBV7-9 and TRBJ1-5): DTGVSQNPRHKITKRGQNVTFRCDPISEHNRLYWYRQTLGQGPEFLTYFQNEAQLEKSRLLSDRFSAERPKGSFSTLEIQRTEQGDSAMYLCASSLVGTGISNQPQHFGDGTRLSIL.

The chain joins TRBV5-1 to TRBJ2-7, with D unclear. With 1 base removed from V and 1 base from J, the gap between germline ends came to 12 bases. Germline CDR1 is SGHRS and CDR2 is YFSETQ. This CDR3 is 15 amino acids long. As DNA, the CDR3 is TGCGCCAGCAGCTTGAGCTGGACGGATTCCTACGAGCAGTACTTC. As protein: CASSLSWTDSYEQYF.

The genes are TRBV7-2 and TRBJ2-1; 14 bases fit TRBD2. The CDR3 sequence is 18 residues long. Germline CDR1 SGHTA, CDR2 FQGNSA. V was clipped by 4 bases and J by 9 bases; unmatched bases: 14. The CDR3 DNA reads TGTGCCAGCAGCTGGAAAGGGACTAGCGGGAGTTTTAAGGGTGAGCAGTTCTTC. This codes for CASSWKGTSGSFKGEQFF.

V gene TRBV29-1 combines with J gene TRBJ2-3; the D is unclear. CDR3 length equals 12 residues. V shed 6 bases and J shed 4 bases, with 11 bases lying between them. CDR1 and CDR2 from the germline V gene are SQVTM and ANQGSEA. CDR3: CSVNPVSDTQYF. The CDR3 DNA sequence: TGCAGCGTGAACCCGGTTTCAGATACGCAGTATTTT.

The chain recombines TRBV19 with TRBJ2-5; TRBD1 matches at 9 bases. V was pared by 4 bases and J by 9 bases, with 6 bases of the junction left unmatched. In germline, CDR1 is LNHDA, CDR2 SQIVND (reference sequence). The CDR3 has 13 amino acids. The CDR3 loop is CASSSADRGPQYF. The CDR3 DNA reads TGTGCCAGTAGTAGTGCGGACAGGGGTCCCCAGTACTTC. Full variable domain (remainder filled in from reference TRBV19 and TRBJ2-5): DGGITQSPKYLFRKEGQNVTLSCEQNLNHDAMYWYRQDPGQGLRLIYYSQIVNDFQKGDIAEGYSVSREKKESFPLTVTSAQKNPTAFYLCASSSADRGPQYFGPGTRLLVL.

This sequence joins TRBV6-1 and TRBJ2-5; D tentatively reads TRBD1 or TRBD2 (6 bases each). The V end lost 3 bases, the J end lost 4 bases, and 9 bases lay between the germline ends. Germline loops: CDR1 MNHNS, CDR2 SASEGT. This CDR3 region has 13 residues. The CDR3 DNA reads as TGTGCCAGCAGTGACCCGGGGGCAGAGACCCAGTACTTC. It translates to CASSDPGAETQYF.

This clone has a count of ten or more. This chain joins TRBV12-3 or TRBV12-4 and TRBJ2-7; D unclear. V shed 4 bases and J shed 4 bases, with 5 bases lying between them. The length of the CDR3 is 11 residues. CDR3 DNA sequence: TGTGCCAGCAGTTCATATTACGAGCAGTACTTC. It codes for CASSSYYEQYF.

CDR3 DNA: TGTGCCAGCAGATTCCGTGGGGGGGCCGTCAATGAGCAGTTCTTC. Protein: CASRFRGGAVNEQFF. The chain carries TRBV7-9 and TRBJ2-1; tentative D call: TRBD2 (7 bases). Germline V gives CDR1 SEHNR, CDR2 FQNEAQ (reference sequence). Trimming removed 6 bases at V and 6 bases at J, with 18 bases between. The CDR3 sequence is 15 residues long.

The V gene is TRBV5-1, the J gene TRBJ2-5; D may be TRBD2 (5 bases). The CDR3 totals 13 residues. Looked up from germline, CDR1 is SGHRS and CDR2 is YFSETQ. Trimming pared 4 bases from V and 5 bases from J, leaving 12 bases between. The CDR3 nucleotides read TGCGCCAGCAGCGCTCGGGGTAGGGAGACCCAGTACTTC. Amino acid sequence: CASSARGRETQYF.

The rearrangement joins TRBV4-3 to TRBJ2-1, with 7 bases matching TRBD1. The junction had 5 bases not matched to a gene; V was cut back by 3 bases and J by 3 bases. The CDR3 extends over 15 amino acids. Germline assignment: CDR1 LGHNA and CDR2 YSLEER. The CDR3 here is CASSQRQGLYNEQFF. The CDR3 DNA reads as TGCGCCAGCAGCCAGAGACAGGGCCTCTACAATGAGCAGTTCTTC.

The rearrangement uses TRBV7-2 and TRBJ2-1, with D possibly matching TRBD2 (6 bases). This CDR3 region has 13 residues. Trimming took off 3 bases at V and 6 bases at J, with 9 bases between the two ends. CDR1 and CDR2 (germline): SGHTA, FQGNSA. The CDR3 DNA reads as TGTGCCAGCAGCTTCGGAGGGTCCAATGAGCAGTTCTTC. Translation gives CASSFGGSNEQFF. The variable domain in full, with the rest retrieved from reference TRBV7-2 and TRBJ2-1, is GAGVSQSPSNKVTEKGKDVELRCDPISGHTALYWYRQSLGQGLEFLIYFQGNSAPDKSGLPSDRFSAERTGGSVSTLTIQRTQQEDSAVYLCASSFGGSNEQFFGPGTRLTVL.

The chain joins TRBV3-1 (or the pseudogene TRBV3-2) to TRBJ1-4; no reliable D call. Germline CDR1 and CDR2: LGHDT and YNNKEL (reference sequence). Trimming removed 7 bases at V and 15 bases at J, with 18 bases between. This CDR3 is 12 amino acids long. The DNA for the CDR3 is TGTGCCAGCACCTCGTCTCCCGGTTTAATGTTTTTT. Its translation: CASTSSPGLMFF.

The chain is built from TRBV7-2 and TRBJ1-1; D uncertain. The CDR3 sequence is 14 residues long. Trimming left V 1 base short and J 2 bases short, with 8 bases between. Germline V CDR1 and CDR2: SGHTA, FQGNSA. The CDR3, as DNA: TGTGCCAGCAGCTTAGTAGGTTTTAACACTGAAGCTTTCTTT. Translated: CASSLVGFNTEAFF.

This clone was detected once. Sequence at one end of the junction differs from germline and may be a read error. The chain uses TRBV7-7 and TRBJ1-1, with D perhaps TRBD1 (6 bases). The CDR3 spans 13 residues. Per the germline V gene, CDR1 is SSHAT and CDR2 is FNYEAQ (reference sequence). The CDR3 loop reads CASSEGVDTEAFF. Here the CDR3 DNA reads TGTGCTAGCAGCGAGGGGGTGGACACTGAAGCTTTCTTT.

In its sample, this clone was seen many times. The rearrangement links TRBV7-9 to TRBJ2-5; 8 nucleotides align to TRBD2. The germline gives CDR1 SEHNR, CDR2 FQNEAQ (reference sequence). V trimming: 4 bases; J trimming: 0 bases; junction bases outside the gene matches: 7. The CDR3 has 16 amino acids. CDR3 in amino acids: CASSSRGGSYQETQYF. The CDR3 DNA reads TGTGCCAGCAGCTCTCGCGGGGGGTCCTACCAAGAGACCCAGTACTTC.